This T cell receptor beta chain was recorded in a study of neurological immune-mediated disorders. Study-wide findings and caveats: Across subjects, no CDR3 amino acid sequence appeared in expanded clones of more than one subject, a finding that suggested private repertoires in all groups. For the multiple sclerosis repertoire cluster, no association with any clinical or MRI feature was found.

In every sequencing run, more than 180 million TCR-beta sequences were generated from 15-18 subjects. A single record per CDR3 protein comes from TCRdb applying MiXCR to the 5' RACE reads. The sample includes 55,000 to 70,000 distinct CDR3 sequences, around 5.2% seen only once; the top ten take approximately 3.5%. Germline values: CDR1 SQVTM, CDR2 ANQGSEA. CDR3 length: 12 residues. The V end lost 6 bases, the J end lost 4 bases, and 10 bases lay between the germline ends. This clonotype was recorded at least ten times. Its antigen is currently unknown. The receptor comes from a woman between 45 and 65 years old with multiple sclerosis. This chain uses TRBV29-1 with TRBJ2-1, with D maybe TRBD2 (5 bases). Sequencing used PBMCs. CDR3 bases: TGCAGCGTCCAACCGGGATACAATGAGCAGTTCTTC. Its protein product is CSVQPGYNEQFF.